These 23 T cell receptor beta chains were all obtained from the same sample, sequenced in a study of shared clonotypes between healthy human individuals. Only in-frame clones appear in the TCRdb table, and some are missing; sequencing was by immunoSEQ multiplex PCR. Of over a million clones in the sample, 75% were seen once. The specimen was memory CD4+ T cells sorted from blood. This sample's subset: CD45RA-negative fraction. The receptors shown here come from a man aged 18 to 29 in good health.

This chain joins TRBV5-1 and TRBJ2-3; 9 nucleotides match TRBD2. This CDR3 has 14 amino acids. The J segment lost 4 bases and the V segment lost 6 bases, leaving 6 bases of the junction unmatched. Germline CDR1 and CDR2: SGHRS and YFSETQ. The CDR3 region is CASTWTSVSDTQYF. The CDR3 nucleotides are TGCGCCAGCACCTGGACTAGCGTATCAGATACGCAGTATTTT.

As to this clone: The junction shows a germline mismatch at one end, possibly a read error. V usage is TRBV27 and J usage is TRBJ1-3; tentative D call: TRBD1 (5 bases). CDR3 length: 12 residues. CDR1 and CDR2 (germline): MNHEY, SMNVEV (reference sequence). For the CDR3, the DNA is TGTGCCAGCAGTTTCGAACGTCCCGGGACTAGTTTT. Translation gives CASSFERPGTSF.

This chain uses TRBV30 with TRBJ2-7; D is uncertain. Trimming cost V 2 bases and J 5 bases, with 10 bases left between them. Germline V CDR1 and CDR2: GTSNPN, SVGIG (reference sequence). The CDR3 consists of 12 residues. In DNA form, the CDR3 reads TGTGCCTGGAGTTTATTCCAAAACGAGCAGTACTTC. Residues: CAWSLFQNEQYF.

This clone has a handful of counts. V gene TRBV19 combines with J gene TRBJ1-2; 8 bases fit TRBD1. V was clipped by 5 bases and J by 4 bases; unmatched bases: 6. This CDR3 is 14 amino acids long. Germline CDR1 and CDR2: LNHDA and SQIVND (reference sequence). This CDR3 reads CASSDQGAGYGYTF. CDR3 DNA: TGTGCCAGTAGTGACCAGGGGGCTGGCTATGGCTACACCTTC.

The rearrangement joins TRBV28 to TRBJ1-5; 9 positions match TRBD1. The CDR3 extends over 18 amino acids. CDR1 MDHEN and CDR2 SYDVKM come from the germline V gene. With 8 bases clipped from V and 11 bases from J, the junction kept 25 bases outside the gene matches. DNA of the CDR3: TGTGCCAGCCAAACGGGACAGGGAAGGAACGGGGCATCTGGGGCCCAGCATTTT. Protein: CASQTGQGRNGASGAQHF. The full variable domain, in which reference TRBV28 and TRBJ1-5 provide the parts outside the CDR3, is DVKVTQSSRYLVKRTGEKVFLECVQDMDHENMFWYRQDPGLGLRLIYFSYDVKMKEKGDIPEGYSVSREKKERFSLILESASTNQTSMYLCASQTGQGRNGASGAQHFGDGTRLSIL.

V and J are TRBV7-6 and TRBJ2-1, with D maybe TRBD2 (5 bases). The V end was cut by 1 base, the J end by 7 bases, with 17 bases between. Germline V gene sequence: CDR1 SGHVS, CDR2 FNYEAQ. The CDR3 runs 16 residues. The CDR3 sequence is CASSLERQMIYNEQFF. The DNA for the CDR3 is TGTGCCAGCAGCTTAGAGCGGCAGATGATTTATAATGAGCAGTTCTTC.

The J gene is TRBJ2-1, the V gene TRBV7-6, with D perhaps TRBD1 (5 bases). The CDR3 runs 13 residues. Per the germline V gene, CDR1 is SGHVS and CDR2 is FNYEAQ. Trimming took off 5 bases at V and 4 bases at J, with 9 bases between the two ends. CDR3 region: CASSPQGYNEQFF. The CDR3 nucleotides are TGTGCCAGCAGCCCCCAGGGTTACAATGAGCAGTTCTTC.

This rearrangement joins TRBV9 to TRBJ1-1; D is perhaps TRBD1 (5 bases). Germline V gives CDR1 SGDLS, CDR2 YYNGEE. The length of the CDR3 is 17 residues. Trimming shortened V by 0 bases and J by 4 bases, and 19 bases separated the two germline ends. The CDR3 protein is CASSVGSFGGDITEAFF. The CDR3 DNA reads as TGTGCCAGCAGCGTAGGTAGTTTTGGGGGGGATATCACTGAAGCTTTCTTT.

The chain is built from TRBV2 and TRBJ2-3, with TRBD2 identical over 10 bases. Germline assignment: CDR1 SNHLY and CDR2 FYNNEI. Trimming removed 1 base from V and 3 bases from J; junction bases left unmatched: 7. This CDR3 has 17 amino acids. The CDR3 protein is CASSEGLAGGWTDTQYF. CDR3 nucleotides: TGTGCCAGCAGTGAAGGGTTAGCGGGAGGTTGGACAGATACGCAGTATTTT.

CDR3 sequence: CASSLYGQGAGNEQFF. The CDR3 DNA is TGTGCCAGCAGTTTATATGGACAGGGTGCGGGTAATGAGCAGTTCTTC. This chain uses TRBV28 with TRBJ2-1; 8 bases are shared with TRBD1. CDR1 and CDR2 (germline): MDHEN, SYDVKM. The trim removed 1 base at V and 7 bases at J, leaving 9 bases unmatched. This CDR3 has 16 amino acids.

The chain employs TRBV4-2 and TRBJ1-6; D remains unclear. V lost 5 bases and J 6 bases, leaving 5 bases between the germline ends. This CDR3 is 12 amino acids long. Germline CDR1 reads LGHNA; CDR2 reads YNFKEQ. Here the CDR3 DNA reads TGTGCCAGCAGCACGAGTAATTCACCCCTCCACTTT. This encodes CASSTSNSPLHF.

This clone was picked up one time. The V and J genes are TRBV7-2 and TRBJ1-2; D is unresolved. CDR3 length: 13 residues. CDR1 is SGHTA, CDR2 FQGNSA, per germline. V lost 5 bases and J lost 0, with 7 bases in between. Here the CDR3 DNA reads TGTGCCAGCAGCCCCACCGCTAACTATGGCTACACCTTC. Translating gives CASSPTANYGYTF.

V is TRBV6-1 and J is TRBJ2-5, with 11 bases identical to TRBD2. Germline V CDR1 and CDR2: MNHNS, SASEGT. This CDR3 contains 13 residues. The junction had 10 bases not matched to a gene; V was cut back by 6 bases and J by 13 bases. CDR3: CASRSSGGSVSYF. The CDR3, as DNA: TGTGCCAGCAGATCTAGCGGGGGGTCCGTGTCGTACTTC.

The V and J genes are TRBV7-9 and TRBJ2-1; 8 positions match TRBD2. Per germline, CDR1 SEHNR and CDR2 FQNEAQ (reference sequence). J was trimmed by 5 bases and V by 5 bases; bases with no gene match: 14. The CDR3 has 17 amino acids. The CDR3, as DNA: TGTGCCAGCAGCCCCTACCTAGCGGGCGGGCCGAACAATGAGCAGTTCTTC. This sequence encodes CASSPYLAGGPNNEQFF.

This clone was counted only a few times. The V and J genes are TRBV28 and TRBJ1-6; no clear D gene. The V end lost 0 bases, the J end lost 7 bases, and 7 bases lay between the germline ends. Germline CDR1 and CDR2: MDHEN and SYDVKM. The CDR3 runs 14 residues. The CDR3 region has the DNA TGTGCCAGCAGTTTATGGGACCCGAATTCACCCCTCCACTTT. It specifies CASSLWDPNSPLHF.

This clone came up a few times. Different DNA sequences within this sample yield the same CDR3. The CDR3: CASNDGGTDTQYF. CDR3 sequence (DNA): TGCGCCAGCAACGACGGTGGCACAGATACGCAGTATTTT. The chain recombines TRBV5-1 with TRBJ2-3; D ambiguous. CDR1 is SGHRS, CDR2 YFSETQ, per germline. The V gene lost 6 bases and the J gene lost 1 base, with 9 bases spanning the gap. The CDR3 runs to 13 residues.

The J gene is TRBJ1-1, the V gene TRBV29-1; possible D gene TRBD1, 5 bases. The V end was cut by 4 bases, the J end by 1 base, with 7 bases between. The CDR3 runs 12 residues. The V gene's germline CDR1 is SQVTM and CDR2 ANQGSEA. This CDR3 is CSVGQSNTEAFF. The DNA for the CDR3 is TGCAGCGTTGGACAGTCGAACACTGAAGCTTTCTTT.

In its sample, this clone was seen a few times. The V call is TRBV29-1, the J call TRBJ1-2; D not certain. The CDR3 totals 12 residues. The germline V gene has CDR1 SQVTM and CDR2 ANQGSEA. V was trimmed by 7 bases and J by 2 bases, leaving 11 bases between them. The CDR3 region is CSDTGGNYGYTF. In DNA, the CDR3 is TGCAGCGACACGGGAGGGAACTATGGCTACACCTTC.

This chain connects TRBV5-1 to TRBJ2-3; D might be TRBD2 (9 bases). Germline CDR1 and CDR2: SGHRS and YFSETQ. Trimming removed 4 bases at V and 3 bases at J, with 33 bases between. The CDR3 spans 21 residues. In DNA, the CDR3 is TGCGCCAGCAGCCCGACCGGACAGGGCTGGTATGGGCGGGAGGGAACAGATACGCAGTATTTT. This translates into CASSPTGQGWYGREGTDTQYF.

The V gene is TRBV9, the J gene TRBJ2-6; D is ambiguous. CDR1 is SGDLS, CDR2 YYNGEE, per germline. The CDR3 sequence is 15 residues long. V gave up 0 bases and J gave up 2 bases, with 6 bases separating them. The CDR3 coding sequence is TGTGCCAGCAGCGTAGGTGACCCTGGGGCCAACGTCCTGACTTTC. Residues: CASSVGDPGANVLTF.

The CDR3 DNA follows: TGTGCCAGCAGCTATTACGGGGGGATAGCCAAAAACATTCAGTACTTC. It is translated as CASSYYGGIAKNIQYF. The chain links TRBV11-2 to TRBJ2-4; 7 bases are shared with TRBD2. Germline trimming cut 4 bases from V and 0 bases from J; bases unmatched to any gene: 6. Germline CDR1 is SGHAT and CDR2 is FQNNGV. The CDR3 totals 16 residues.

V usage is TRBV6-5 and J usage is TRBJ2-7; 8 bases are a match to TRBD2. Germline-derived CDR1 and CDR2 are MNHEY and SVGAGI. The CDR3 consists of 12 residues. J was trimmed by 6 bases and V by 6 bases; bases with no gene match: 4. The CDR3 sequence: CASRNSGGEQYF. The CDR3 nucleotides are TGTGCCAGCAGAAACAGCGGGGGCGAGCAGTACTTC.

V usage is TRBV7-2 and J usage is TRBJ2-5; tentatively, D is TRBD1 or TRBD2 (5 bases each). The CDR3 has 13 residues. Germline CDR1 SGHTA, CDR2 FQGNSA. V lost 5 bases and J 5 bases, leaving 12 bases between the germline ends. CDR3 sequence reads: CASSRGDGETQYF. The CDR3 DNA follows: TGTGCCAGCAGCCGAGGGGACGGGGAGACCCAGTACTTC.